This TCR beta chain was observed in a study of T cell repertoires and HLA-DP antigens. Sequencing was performed with immunoSEQ multiplex PCR; in TCRdb, only in-frame clones are kept and a portion is missing. The top ten hold roughly 1.5% of the sample, which has fewer than 75,000 clones, around 77% seen once. V shed 7 bases and J shed 2 bases, with 15 bases lying between them. CDR3 length equals 15 residues. Germline CDR1 LNHDA, CDR2 SQIVND (reference sequence). Note on this clone: Antigen: not known.

This receptor was identified in a man aged 55-75 years in good health and CMV-seronegative. The chain has TRBV19 and TRBJ1-5; no reliable D call. Sequenced sample: CD4+ T cells from PBMCs. CDR3 protein: CASTSGPLGNQPQHF. The CDR3 DNA reads TGTGCCAGTACATCTGGGCCGTTAGGCAATCAGCCCCAGCATTTT.